This T cell receptor beta chain was captured in a study of blood T cells in healthy people across ages (dated by TCRdb to between 2014 and 2017). Regarding the study in general: In model experiments, template switching captured roughly one uniquely barcoded TCR beta cDNA molecule for every two T cells. Using deep sequencing normalized with unique cDNA molecular identifiers, the study measured how TCR beta repertoire diversity changes with age. Donors were grouped into four age groups: young (average 16 years), middle-aged (39), aged (over 55) and long-lived (82). The study analyzed two additional independent replicas of 1 million unique cDNA reads from the same blood draw for two donors, one aged 18 to 30 and one aged 80 or older. Points the paper makes about the study in general: Compared with the aged group, the long-lived group had more naive CD4+ T cells, fewer expanded clones and increased TCR diversity, suggesting age selection. Because profiling used bulk unsorted PBMCs, naive and antigen-experienced compartments could not be compared conclusively. Total diversity estimates from one million sequenced T cells were considered lower bounds and underestimates. As age increased, observed TCR beta diversity per million T cells dropped in a roughly linear way, and a significant reduction was already evident by age 40. Observed TCR beta diversity correlated strongly with the percentage of naive T cells measured by flow cytometry. Donor CMV infection status was unknown, potentially confounding age-related changes in expanded clonotypes.

In the case of this clonotype: Which antigen it targets is not known. Nothing much larger sits one base from this clone, and base qualities are not available.

Taken from the germline V gene (reference sequence), the CDR1 and CDR2 loops are MNHEY and SMNVEV. V ends up 5 bases short and J 2 bases short, with an unmatched junction base count of 12. Reading from cysteine to phenylalanine, the CDR3 counts 17 amino acids. Only CDR3 DNA remains: 51 bases, in frame from the first base. Libraries were made using 5' RACE. The instrument was an Illumina HiSeq 2500. A second PCR of roughly 6 to 12 cycles was performed with a sample-barcoded 5' primer and a J-beta primer mix. A unique molecular identifier was introduced onto each TCR beta cDNA molecule by a template-switch 5' adaptor carrying 12 random nucleotides. Each sample yielded at least 3 million CDR3-containing paired-end reads. All of the RNA was converted into first-strand cDNA using the Mint cDNA synthesis kit, with a TRBC-specific oligonucleotide serving as the primer. After uracil-DNA glycosylase treatment, a first 18-cycle PCR used universal primers M1SS and BC2_uni_R on all cDNA. The study's own analysis went as follows. For normalization, 1 million high-quality reads were randomly selected from each sample, with every read carrying a distinct molecular identifier. Instead of being binned into consensus sequences, reads that shared molecular identifiers were thrown out. MiTCR, set to a Q25 quality threshold and the strictest error-elimination algorithm, was used for CDR3 identification, clonotype clustering and error correction. A nonparametric unseen species model with Euler transformation was used to estimate lower-bound total TCR beta diversity. TCRdb took the public reads, trimmed them with fastp at Q25, ran MiXCR for clone calling and kept in-frame beta chains. Every entry covers one CDR3 protein and lists the most common genes and DNA from its rows. The V and J calls, along with clone size, are taken from TCRdb and not from the paper's own processing. The sample includes about 800,000 distinct CDR3 sequences, with more than 20% observed a single time. Approximately 3.7% of the sample is held by the ten biggest clonotypes.

Donors were 39 systemically healthy Caucasian individuals from Russia aged roughly 6 to 100 years. Each donor gave approximately 9.3 milliliters of peripheral blood, collected into EDTA-treated Vacutainer tubes. Ficoll-Paque density-gradient centrifugation was used to isolate PBMCs, with at least 7 million per sample. Trizol reagent was used to extract total RNA from the PBMCs, yielding at least 5 micrograms per sample. Naive CD45RAhigh/CD27high T cell percentages were measured by flow cytometry on a PBMC aliquot from every donor. The data were also submitted as part of a second study, on T cells of mothers and their children. The second study reports: Donors were nine systemically healthy Caucasian individuals: three mothers and their six children. cDNA synthesis consumed the entire amount of extracted RNA, loaded at 1.5 ug RNA in each 15 ul reaction. In the second PCR, the M1S primer introduced both the sample barcodes and 2-4 random nucleotides. Each mother yielded over 9.5 million TCR beta CDR3 reads and each child 2.5 million to 3 million reads. Thymic selection shapes the output of TCR recombination in a similar way in related and unrelated pairs, and inherited differences have a minor effect. Normalized repertoire overlap was always found to be slightly, but never significantly, higher in related mother-child pairs than in unrelated mother-child pairs. With a sensitivity of approximately 92 clones per million clonotypes, no persistent microchimeric T cell clones were detected. To look for features that set related mother-child pairs apart from unrelated individuals, the researchers ran deep NGS to compare the TCR beta repertoires of mothers and children. Mothers averaged approximately 40 +/- 4 years of age and children averaged about 10 +/- 4 years. Libraries were sequenced on Illumina HiSeq 2000 with 100+100 nt paired-end reads after adapter ligation with NEBNext reagents. To prevent cross-contamination, the mother and child libraries were prepared a month apart and were sequenced in separate runs. Between roughly 500,000 and 2,100,000 distinct TCR beta clonotypes were identified per donor. Naive TCR beta clonotypes were estimated from low-frequency clonotypes matched to each donor's FACS-determined naive share, without sorting.

Sequencing used blood. The chain is assembled from TRBV27 and TRBJ2-5, and 9 junction bases match TRBD1. This sequence was found in a boy younger than 18 in good health. The nucleotides are TGTGCCAGCAGTCAGGGACAGGGTTCGGGGTTGCAAGAGACCCAGTACTTC. It specifies CASSQGQGSGLQETQYF.